This entry concerns a single TCR beta chain. What it recognizes is unknown. Assay used: immunoSEQ multiplex PCR; TCRdb lists only in-frame clones, some missing. The data contain around 200,000 clones, approximately 95% of them seen just once; the ten biggest clones take up roughly 1%. This specimen belongs to a study of T cell responses to AZD1222 COVID-19 vaccine. Study-wide findings and caveats: Vaccine-related CD4 TCRs covered spike, predominating at 160-218 and 743-854. Close to half of all spike-specific TCRs reportedly target regions of the variants that are unmutated. Clonal diversity was possibly underestimated, and the donors were mostly white British, with more females.

The sequence came from an adult who received the MenACWY meningococcal vaccine as a control. This material consisted of peripheral blood, taken 28 days after the second dose of the MenACWY control vaccine.

CDR3 DNA: TGTGCCAGCCGGGGGGAAACTCAGCCCCAGCATTTT. Its protein is CASRGETQPQHF. The chain links TRBV12-3 or TRBV12-4 to TRBJ1-5; TRBD1 might be the D (5 bases). The CDR3 runs to 12 residues. Trimming took 8 bases from V and 6 from J, leaving 11 bases between them.